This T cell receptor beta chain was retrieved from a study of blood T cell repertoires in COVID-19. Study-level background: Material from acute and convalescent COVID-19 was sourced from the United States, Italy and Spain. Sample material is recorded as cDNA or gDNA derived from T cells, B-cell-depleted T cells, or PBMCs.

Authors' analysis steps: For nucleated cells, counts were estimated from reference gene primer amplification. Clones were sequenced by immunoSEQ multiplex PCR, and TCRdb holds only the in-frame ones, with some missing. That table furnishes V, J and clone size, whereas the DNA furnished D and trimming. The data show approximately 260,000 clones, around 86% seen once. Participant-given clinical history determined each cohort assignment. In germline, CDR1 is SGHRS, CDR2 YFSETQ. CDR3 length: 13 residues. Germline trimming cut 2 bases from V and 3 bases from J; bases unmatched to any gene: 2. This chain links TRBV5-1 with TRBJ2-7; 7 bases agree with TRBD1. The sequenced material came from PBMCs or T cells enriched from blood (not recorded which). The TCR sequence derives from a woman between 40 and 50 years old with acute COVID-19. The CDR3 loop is CASSLNRGYEQYF. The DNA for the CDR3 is TGCGCCAGCAGCTTAAACAGGGGCTACGAGCAGTACTTC. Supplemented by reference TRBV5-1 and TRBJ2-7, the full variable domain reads KAGVTQTPRYLIKTRGQQVTLSCSPISGHRSVSWYQQTPGQGLQFLFEYFSETQRNKGNFPGRFSGRQFSNSRSEMNVSTLELGDSALYLCASSLNRGYEQYFGPGTRLTVT.